These 18 T cell receptor beta chains share one sample of origin, sequenced in a study of blood T cell repertoires in COVID-19. Sequenced by immunoSEQ multiplex PCR; TCRdb stores in-frame clones only, minus some. This sample yields about 190,000 clones, of which approximately 78% are seen a single time; 2.5% to 3% belongs to the top ten. Source material: peripheral blood. These receptors all come from an elderly woman with active or convalescent COVID-19.

The chain has TRBV7-3 and TRBJ2-7; D might be TRBD2 (6 bases). The V gene lost 5 bases and the J gene lost 1 base, with 15 bases spanning the gap. Germline-derived CDR1 and CDR2 are SGHTA and FQGTGA. The CDR3 has 15 residues. In DNA, the CDR3 is TGTGCCAGCAGCCCAAGGGACGGGGGATCCTACGAGCAGTACTTC. Translated: CASSPRDGGSYEQYF.

The chain links TRBV10-3 to TRBJ2-5; 7 bases agree with TRBD1. Germline CDR1 is ENHRY and CDR2 is SYGVKD. Trimming cost V 6 bases and J 0 bases; bases outside gene matches: 4. This CDR3 contains 14 residues. CDR3 loop: CAIRPGTDQETQYF. CDR3 DNA sequence: TGTGCCATCAGGCCCGGGACAGACCAAGAGACCCAGTACTTC.

This chain uses TRBV12-2 with TRBJ1-5; TRBD1, the D gene given by the table, was not confirmed from the DNA. TRBV12-2 is marked as a pseudogene. The CDR3 is 17 amino acids. Here the CDR3 DNA reads TGTGCAAGTCGCTTAACGCCAGAATACAGGGGGCCTCAGCCCCAGCATTTT. It is translated as CASRLTPEYRGPQPQHF.

The J gene is TRBJ2-5, the V gene TRBV27; D unclear. CDR1 is MNHEY, CDR2 SMNVEV, per germline (reference sequence). There are 13 residues in the CDR3. V was clipped by 2 bases and J by 7 bases, with 11 bases between them. CDR3 amino acids: CASSLIGAGTQYF. The CDR3, as DNA: TGTGCCAGCAGTTTAATAGGAGCTGGGACCCAGTACTTC.

The chain is built from TRBV2 and TRBJ2-7; TRBD2 matches 9 bases. Germline CDR1 reads SNHLY; CDR2 reads FYNNEI. J gave up 6 bases and V 5 bases, and 11 bases lay outside the gene matches. The CDR3 sequence is 15 residues long. The CDR3 here is CASSTRGRVSAEQYF. In DNA, the CDR3 is TGTGCCAGCAGTACCCGCGGGAGGGTTAGCGCCGAGCAGTACTTC.

The chain couples TRBV25-1 to TRBJ2-1; D perhaps matches TRBD2 (6 bases). With 5 bases removed from V and 6 bases from J, the gap between germline ends came to 20 bases. Germline V CDR1 and CDR2: MGHDK, SYGVNS. The CDR3 spans 16 residues. CDR3 residues: CASSPPGRGFGNEQFF. The CDR3 region has the DNA TGTGCCAGCAGTCCCCCCGGGAGAGGGTTTGGCAATGAGCAGTTCTTC.

V gene TRBV4-2 combines with J gene TRBJ2-2; the match to TRBD2 covers 13 bases. This CDR3 has 18 amino acids. Germline lookup yields CDR1 LGHNA and CDR2 YNFKEQ. Losses at the gene ends were 1 base for V and 4 bases for J; bases not matched to a gene: 6. CDR3 protein: CASSQVSLAGGITGELFF. The DNA of the CDR3 is TGTGCCAGCAGCCAAGTGTCACTAGCGGGGGGGATCACCGGGGAGCTGTTTTTT.

The chain employs TRBV7-6 and TRBJ2-5; 12 nucleotides line up with TRBD2. There are 16 residues in the CDR3. The V gene's germline CDR1 is SGHVS and CDR2 FNYEAQ. V lost 5 bases to trimming and J lost 5 bases; unmatched junction nucleotides: 9. The CDR3 loop reads CASSMTSGGGFETQYF. CDR3 coding DNA: TGTGCCAGCAGCATGACTAGCGGGGGCGGTTTCGAGACCCAGTACTTC.

This chain joins TRBV19 and TRBJ1-5; D unresolved. V dropped 5 bases and J dropped 6 bases, with 11 bases sitting between them. Germline-derived CDR1 and CDR2 are LNHDA and SQIVND (reference sequence). The CDR3 runs 13 residues. CDR3 residues: CASSFQLFQPQHF. The CDR3 region has the DNA TGTGCCAGTAGTTTCCAGTTATTTCAGCCCCAGCATTTT. The full variable domain, completed using reference TRBV19 and TRBJ1-5, is DGGITQSPKYLFRKEGQNVTLSCEQNLNHDAMYWYRQDPGQGLRLIYYSQIVNDFQKGDIAEGYSVSREKKESFPLTVTSAQKNPTAFYLCASSFQLFQPQHFGDGTRLSIL.

The chain recombines TRBV7-9 with TRBJ2-2, with 7 bases aligning to TRBD2. V lost 5 bases and J lost 3; bases outside the gene matches: 6. CDR1 is SEHNR, CDR2 FQNEAQ, per germline (reference sequence). This CDR3 contains 15 residues. The CDR3 DNA follows: TGTGCCAGCAGCCTAGGGACTACCTACACCGGGGAGCTGTTTTTT. This encodes CASSLGTTYTGELFF.

The V call is TRBV2, the J call TRBJ2-5, with D possibly being TRBD1 (5 bases). The V end was cut by 6 bases, the J end by 1 base, with 12 bases between. Germline V gene sequence: CDR1 SNHLY, CDR2 FYNNEI. The CDR3 extends over 14 amino acids. Here the CDR3 reads CASRADRPQETQYF. The DNA for the CDR3 is TGTGCCAGCAGAGCCGACAGACCCCAAGAGACCCAGTACTTC.

The chain links TRBV28 to TRBJ1-6, with D maybe TRBD1 (6 bases). V lost 5 bases, J lost 7 bases, and 18 bases lay in between. Per germline, CDR1 MDHEN and CDR2 SYDVKM. The length of the CDR3 is 16 residues. CDR3 nucleotides: TGTGCCAGCAGTGCTCCAGGGGACGCCCCAAATTCACCCCTCCACTTT. Translated: CASSAPGDAPNSPLHF.

The chain couples TRBV24-1 to TRBJ1-2; 12 nucleotides match TRBD1. J was trimmed by 3 bases and V by 10 bases; bases with no gene match: 8. Germline V CDR1 and CDR2: KGHDR, SFDVKD. The CDR3 has 15 amino acids. The CDR3 DNA follows: TGTGCCACTGCGGGACAGGGGGCGCTTGACTATGGCTACACCTTC. Its translation is CATAGQGALDYGYTF.

The V call is TRBV9, the J call TRBJ1-2; 10 positions agree with TRBD1. There are 14 residues in the CDR3. The germline V gene encodes CDR1 SGDLS and CDR2 YYNGEE. The J segment lost 5 bases and the V segment lost 4 bases, leaving 5 bases of the junction unmatched. Written as DNA, the CDR3 is TGTGCCAGCAGCCCGGAGGGACAGGGGTATGGCTACACCTTC. Translated, it gives CASSPEGQGYGYTF.

The chain joins TRBV28 to TRBJ2-1; a possible D gene is TRBD1 (6 bases). This CDR3 region has 11 residues. V lost 8 bases, J lost 9 bases, and 11 bases lay in between. Germline-derived CDR1 and CDR2 are MDHEN and SYDVKM. The DNA of the CDR3 is TGTGCCAGCGCCACCAGGGGTGAGCAGTTCTTC. Residues: CASATRGEQFF.

The rearrangement joins TRBV28 to TRBJ2-5; 8 nucleotides match TRBD1. Germline V lookup: CDR1 MDHEN, CDR2 SYDVKM. The CDR3 length is 15 residues. J lost 2 bases, V lost 6 bases, and 8 bases had no gene match. DNA for the CDR3: TGTGCCAGCAGCCCTAACGACAGGGGTCAAGAGACCCAGTACTTC. It is translated as CASSPNDRGQETQYF.

The chain is built from TRBV3-1 (or the pseudogene TRBV3-2) and TRBJ1-2; 7 bases match TRBD1. The CDR3 is 16 amino acids. The V segment lost 5 bases and the J segment 8 bases; nucleotides outside the gene matches: 17. Germline assignment: CDR1 LGHDT and CDR2 YNNKEL (reference sequence). DNA for the CDR3: TGTGCCAGCAGCAAGTTTACTGGGACAGTTGCTGGGGGCTACACCTTC. It codes for CASSKFTGTVAGGYTF.

The CDR3 DNA reads TGTGCCAGCAGCCAAGCGGGGGTTCTCACAGATACGCAGTATTTT. Amino acids: CASSQAGVLTDTQYF. The V gene is TRBV4-2, the J gene TRBJ2-3, with a possible D match to TRBD2 (6 bases). V lost 1 base and J 2 bases, leaving 10 bases between the germline ends. CDR3 size: 15 residues. CDR1 is LGHNA and CDR2 is YNFKEQ in the germline V gene.